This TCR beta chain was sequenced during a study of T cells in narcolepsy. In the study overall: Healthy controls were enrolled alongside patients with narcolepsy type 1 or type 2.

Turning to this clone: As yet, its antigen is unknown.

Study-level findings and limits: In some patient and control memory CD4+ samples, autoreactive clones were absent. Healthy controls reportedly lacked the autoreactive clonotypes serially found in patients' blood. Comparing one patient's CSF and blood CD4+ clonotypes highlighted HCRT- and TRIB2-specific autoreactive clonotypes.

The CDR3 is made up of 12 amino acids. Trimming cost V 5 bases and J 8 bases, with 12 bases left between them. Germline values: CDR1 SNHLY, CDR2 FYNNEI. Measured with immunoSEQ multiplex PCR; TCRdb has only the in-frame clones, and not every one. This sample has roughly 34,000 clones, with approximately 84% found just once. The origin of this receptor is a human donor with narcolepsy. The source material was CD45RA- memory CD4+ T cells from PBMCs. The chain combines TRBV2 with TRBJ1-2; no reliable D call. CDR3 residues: CASSSSGRGYTF. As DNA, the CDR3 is TGTGCCAGCAGTTCGTCAGGTCGCGGCTACACCTTC. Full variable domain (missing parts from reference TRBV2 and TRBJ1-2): EPEVTQTPSHQVTQMGQEVILRCVPISNHLYFYWYRQILGQKVEFLVSFYNNEISEKSEIFDDQFSVERPDGSNFTLKIRSTKLEDSAMYFCASSSSGRGYTFGSGTRLTVV.